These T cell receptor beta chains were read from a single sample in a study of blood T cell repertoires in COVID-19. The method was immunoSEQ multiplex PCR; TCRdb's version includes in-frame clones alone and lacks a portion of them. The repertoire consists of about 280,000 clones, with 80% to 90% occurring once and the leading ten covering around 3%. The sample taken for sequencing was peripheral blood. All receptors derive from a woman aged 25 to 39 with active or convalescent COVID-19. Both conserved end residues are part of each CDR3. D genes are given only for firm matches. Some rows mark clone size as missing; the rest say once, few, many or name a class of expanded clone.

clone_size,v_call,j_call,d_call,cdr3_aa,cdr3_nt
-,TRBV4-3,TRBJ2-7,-,CASSQTGGSYEQYF,TGCGCCAGCAGCCAAACTGGAGGTTCCTACGAGCAGTACTTC
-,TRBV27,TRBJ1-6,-,CASRSGGGLNSPLHF,TGTGCCAGCAGATCCGGAGGCGGCCTAAATTCACCCCTCCACTTT
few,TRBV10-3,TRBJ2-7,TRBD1,CAIGRQGANEQYF,TGTGCCATCGGTAGACAGGGGGCAAACGAGCAGTACTTC
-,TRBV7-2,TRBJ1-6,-,CASSLGGGRGNSPLHF,TGTGCCAGCAGCTTAGGGGGTGGCAGGGGAAATTCACCCCTCCACTTT
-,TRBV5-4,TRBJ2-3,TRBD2,CASSLESSGGQYF,TGTGCCAGCAGCTTGGAGTCTAGCGGGGGCCAGTATTTT
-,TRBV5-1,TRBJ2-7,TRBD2,CASSRVAGGFYEQYF,TGCGCCAGCAGCCGGGTAGCGGGGGGATTTTACGAGCAGTACTTC
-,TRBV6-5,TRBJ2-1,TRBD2,CASIPGLTYNEQFF,TGTGCCAGCATTCCGGGACTAACCTACAATGAGCAGTTCTTC
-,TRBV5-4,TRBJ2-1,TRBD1,CASRPGQGVYNEQFF,TGTGCCAGCAGGCCCGGACAGGGCGTCTACAATGAGCAGTTCTTC
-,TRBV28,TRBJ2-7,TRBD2,CASSLGTSGFDEQYF,TGTGCCAGCAGTTTAGGGACTAGCGGGTTCGACGAGCAGTACTTC
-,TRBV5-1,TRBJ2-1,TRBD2,CASRIVAGGFSYNEQFF,TGCGCCAGCAGAATTGTAGCGGGGGGTTTCTCCTACAATGAGCAGTTCTTC
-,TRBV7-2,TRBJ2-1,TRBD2,CASSRSGTTNEQFF,TGTGCCAGCAGCCGGTCCGGGACTACGAATGAGCAGTTCTTC
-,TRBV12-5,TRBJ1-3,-,CASAPGLGRGNTIYF,TGTGCTAGTGCCCCCGGCCTAGGGAGAGGAAACACCATATATTTT
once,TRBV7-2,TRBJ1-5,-,CASSLYNQPQHF,TGTGCCAGCAGCTTATACAATCAGCCCCAGCATTTT
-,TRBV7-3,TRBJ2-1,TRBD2,CASSSPGLAGGPLGYNEQFF,TGTGCCAGCAGTTCACCGGGACTAGCGGGGGGACCCCTAGGCTACAATGAGCAGTTCTTC
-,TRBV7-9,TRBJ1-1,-,CASSPQQGRGTEAFF,TGTGCCAGCAGCCCGCAACAGGGACGTGGCACTGAAGCTTTCTTT
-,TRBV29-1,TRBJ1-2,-,CSVGQVLNYGYTF,TGCAGCGTTGGACAGGTACTTAACTATGGCTACACCTTC
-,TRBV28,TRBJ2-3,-,CASSLGQSTDTQYF,TGTGCCAGCAGTTTGGGACAATCCACAGATACGCAGTATTTT
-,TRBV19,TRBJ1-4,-,CASSGGQGHEKLFF,TGTGCCAGTAGTGGAGGGCAGGGTCATGAAAAACTGTTTTTT
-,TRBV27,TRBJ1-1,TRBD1,CASSRTGMNTEAFF,TGTGCCAGCAGCCGGACAGGGATGAACACTGAAGCTTTCTTT
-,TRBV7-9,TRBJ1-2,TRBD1,CASLTGQGVYGYTF,TGTGCCTCCTTGACGGGACAGGGGGTCTATGGCTACACCTTC
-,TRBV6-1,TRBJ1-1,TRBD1,CASSDRGMNTEAFF,TGTGCCAGCAGTGACAGGGGGATGAACACTGAAGCTTTCTTT
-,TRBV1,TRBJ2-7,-,CTSTHSTPPTSGTSGNEQYF,TGCACCAGCACCCATTCGACCCCACCTACTTCCGGGACTAGCGGTAACGAGCAGTACTTC
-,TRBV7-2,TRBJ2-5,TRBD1,CASSLFRTGGRETQYF,TGTGCCAGCAGCTTGTTCAGGACAGGGGGAAGGGAGACCCAGTACTTC
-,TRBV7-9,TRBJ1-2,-,CASSLEGDRAHGYTF,TGTGCCAGCAGCTTAGAGGGAGACCGAGCCCATGGCTACACCTTC
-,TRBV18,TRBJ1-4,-,CASSAGLNEKLFF,TGTGCCAGCTCTGCAGGGCTAAATGAAAAACTGTTTTTT
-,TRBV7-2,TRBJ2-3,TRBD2,CASSSSSGGSDTQYF,TGTGCCAGCAGCTCCTCAAGCGGGGGATCAGATACGCAGTATTTT
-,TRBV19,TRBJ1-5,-,CASRDQGKGNQPQHF,TGTGCCAGTAGGGATCAGGGAAAAGGCAATCAGCCCCAGCATTTT
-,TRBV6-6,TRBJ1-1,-,CASSTTGNTEAFF,TGTGCCAGCAGTACTACAGGGAACACTGAAGCTTTCTTT
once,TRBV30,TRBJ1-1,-,CAWTWGGAGTEAFF,TGTGCCTGGACCTGGGGGGGCGCGGGCACTGAAGCTTTCTTT
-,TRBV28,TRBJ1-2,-,CASSLSLYGYTF,TGTGCCAGCAGTTTATCCCTCTATGGCTACACCTTC
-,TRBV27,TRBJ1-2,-,CASSLREGYGYTF,TGTGCCAGCAGTTTGAGGGAAGGCTATGGCTACACCTTC
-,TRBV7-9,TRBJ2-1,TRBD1,CASSLDRPMFF,TGTGCCAGCAGCCTGGACAGGCCTATGTTCTTC
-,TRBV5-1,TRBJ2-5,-,CASSRGNSGMQETQYF,TGCGCCAGCAGCAGGGGAAACTCCGGAATGCAAGAGACCCAGTACTTC